This T cell receptor (beta chain) was recorded in a study of cytomegalovirus exposure and HLA in healthy donors. As for the study in general: Unique TCRs from HLA-typed donors, roughly 89 million of them, were held in an early data release.

PCR amplification relied on 60 Vbeta primers (plus 13 Jbeta primers). TCRdb's copy holds only in-frame clones and misses some; the assay was immunoSEQ multiplex PCR. Of roughly 130,000 clones listed, just under 75% were seen once; the top ten hold around 6.6%. Of note for this clone: Its antigen remains unidentified.

Healthy bone marrow donors made up the donor group. Findings of the study overall: About 87% or about 30% of the time was how often most TCR beta V segments were productive, according to an earlier analysis.

Germline V gives CDR1 LNHNV, CDR2 YYDKDF (reference sequence). Trimming removed 3 bases from V and 5 bases from J; junction bases left unmatched: 11. The CDR3 runs to 16 residues. V and J are TRBV15 and TRBJ2-7; 9 bases are shared with TRBD1. The sample consisted of PBMCs. The clonotype comes from a man in his forties in good health and CMV-seropositive. The CDR3 DNA reads TGTGCCACCAGCAGGGAGCTGAGACAGGGGGGAAACGAGCAGTACTTC. This codes for CATSRELRQGGNEQYF.